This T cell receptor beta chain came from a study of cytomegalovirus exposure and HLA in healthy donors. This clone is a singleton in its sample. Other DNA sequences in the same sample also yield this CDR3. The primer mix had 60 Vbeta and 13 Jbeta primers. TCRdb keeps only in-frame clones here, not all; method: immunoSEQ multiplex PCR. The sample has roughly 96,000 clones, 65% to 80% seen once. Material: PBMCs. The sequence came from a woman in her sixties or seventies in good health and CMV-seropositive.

The CDR3, as DNA: TGTGCCAGCAGCTCATCTCGGGGCACCGGGGAGCTGTTTTTT. Translated, it gives CASSSSRGTGELFF. J is TRBJ2-2 and V is TRBV11-1, with TRBD2 as a possible D gene (5 bases). The CDR3 has 14 residues. V gave up 4 bases and J gave up 4 bases, with 10 bases separating them. Per germline, CDR1 SGHAT and CDR2 FQDESV (reference sequence).